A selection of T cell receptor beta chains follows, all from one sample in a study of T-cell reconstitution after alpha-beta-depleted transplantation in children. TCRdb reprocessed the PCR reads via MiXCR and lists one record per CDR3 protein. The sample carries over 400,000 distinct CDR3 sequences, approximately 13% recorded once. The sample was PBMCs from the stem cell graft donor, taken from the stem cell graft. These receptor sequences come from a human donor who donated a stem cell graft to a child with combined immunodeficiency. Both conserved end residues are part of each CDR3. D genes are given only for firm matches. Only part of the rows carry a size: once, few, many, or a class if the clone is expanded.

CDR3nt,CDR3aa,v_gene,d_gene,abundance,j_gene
TGTGCCAGCAGTGGAGGGTTTCTGGAAGAGACCCAGTACTTC,CASSGGFLEETQYF,TRBV2,.,few,TRBJ2-5
TGTGCCAGCAGTCTGACTAGCGGGAGGAACAATGAGCAGTTCTTC,CASSLTSGRNNEQFF,TRBV6-1,TRBD2,few,TRBJ2-1
TGTGCCAGCAGTTTGGCGGGGAGCTCCTACAATGAGCAGTTCTTC,CASSLAGSSYNEQFF,TRBV5-1,.,many,TRBJ2-1
TGCGCCAGCAGCCAGGGCGGGAGTTCCTACGAGCAGTACTTC,CASSQGGSSYEQYF,TRBV4-3,TRBD2,.,TRBJ2-7
TGCGCCAGCAGCTTTGGACAGCAAATTCACAATGAGCAGTTCTTC,CASSFGQQIHNEQFF,TRBV5-1,.,many,TRBJ2-1
TGCGCCAGCAGCTTGTTGTCAGGGGGAATCGTCACAGATACGCAGTATTTT,CASSLLSGGIVTDTQYF,TRBV5-1,TRBD1,many,TRBJ2-3
TGTGCCAGCAGTTTTGGTTCGTGGTCCGGGGAGCTGTTTTTT,CASSFGSWSGELFF,TRBV28,.,.,TRBJ2-2
TGTGCCAGCAGCGGCGGTCCCCCTTACTATGGCTACACCTTC,CASSGGPPYYGYTF,TRBV5-5,.,.,TRBJ1-2
TGTGCCAGCAACCCGGGACCTGAAGCTTTCTTT,CASNPGPEAFF,TRBV7-9,.,.,TRBJ1-1
TGTGCCAGCAGGGAAGGGAGCGGGAGTTGGACAGATACGCAGTATTTT,CASREGSGSWTDTQYF,TRBV2,TRBD2,.,TRBJ2-3
TGTGCCAGCAGCCAAGACTTAGCGATAGATACGCAGTATTTT,CASSQDLAIDTQYF,TRBV3-1,.,.,TRBJ2-3
TGTGCCAGCCTCCGGGACCCGTCCTACAATGAGCAGTTCTTC,CASLRDPSYNEQFF,TRBV6-2/TRBV6-3,.,few,TRBJ2-1
TGCAGTGCTAGAGGCAGCCAAGAGACCCAGTACTTC,CSARGSQETQYF,TRBV20-1,.,few,TRBJ2-5
TGCGCCAGCAGCTTGGCCTACACAGATACGCAGTATTTT,CASSLAYTDTQYF,TRBV5-1,.,many,TRBJ2-3
TGTGCCAGCAGCCAACTAGTCCCGGGACAGGGGAGTGAGCAGTTCTTC,CASSQLVPGQGSEQFF,TRBV3-1,TRBD1,many,TRBJ2-1
TGTGCCACCAGCAGAGATTTAGCCCCCATGACAGGGGCCAATTTTTACGAGCAGTACTTC,CATSRDLAPMTGANFYEQYF,TRBV15,TRBD1,.,TRBJ2-7
TGCGCCAGCAGCTTGGCCTTTGGGGGTGAAGCTTTCTTT,CASSLAFGGEAFF,TRBV5-1,.,many,TRBJ1-1
TGTGCCAGCAGCTTAGTAGCAGGGGGCGGCCACGGCGAGACCCAGTACTTC,CASSLVAGGGHGETQYF,TRBV11-2,TRBD1,few,TRBJ2-5
TGCAGTGCCACGCTAGCGGGAGGGAACTACAATGAGCAGTTCTTC,CSATLAGGNYNEQFF,TRBV20-1,TRBD2,.,TRBJ2-1
TGTGCCAGCAGCCCCATTGGGTTCGGAGAGACCCAGTACTTC,CASSPIGFGETQYF,TRBV7-3,.,few,TRBJ2-5
TGCAGTGCTAGAGAAATAGGGACAACTTATGGCTACACCTTC,CSAREIGTTYGYTF,TRBV20-1,.,.,TRBJ1-2
TGTGCCAGCAGTTTATGGGCTAGCTCTGACGAGCATTACTTC,CASSLWASSDEHYF,TRBV27,.,.,TRBJ2-7
TGTGCCAGCAGTTACTCGATGCTAGCGGGAGAATCAGATACGCAGTATTTT,CASSYSMLAGESDTQYF,TRBV6-5,TRBD2,many,TRBJ2-3
TGTGCCAGCAGCGTGGGCCCTGATCCGGCTGCGGGAGTATCGGCGCAGTATTTT,CASSVGPDPAAGVSAQYF,TRBV9,TRBD2,.,TRBJ2-3